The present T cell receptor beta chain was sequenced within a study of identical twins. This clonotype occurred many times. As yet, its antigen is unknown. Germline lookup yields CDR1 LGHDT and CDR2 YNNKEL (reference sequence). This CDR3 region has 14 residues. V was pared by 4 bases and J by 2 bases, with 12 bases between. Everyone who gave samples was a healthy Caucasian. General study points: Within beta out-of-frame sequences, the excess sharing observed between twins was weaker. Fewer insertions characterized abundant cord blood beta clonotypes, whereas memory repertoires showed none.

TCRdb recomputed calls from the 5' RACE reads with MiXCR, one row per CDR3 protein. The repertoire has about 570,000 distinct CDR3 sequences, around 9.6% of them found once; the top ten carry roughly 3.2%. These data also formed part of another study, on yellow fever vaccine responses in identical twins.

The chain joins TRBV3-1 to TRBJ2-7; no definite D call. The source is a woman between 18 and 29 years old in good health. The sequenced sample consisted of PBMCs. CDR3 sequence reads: CASSPQTAAYEQYF. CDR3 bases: TGTGCCAGCAGCCCTCAGACCGCCGCCTACGAGCAGTACTTC.